This T cell receptor beta chain originates from a study of blood T cell repertoires in COVID-19 (TCRdb year 2020). Some background on the complete study: The collaborator samples originated in the United States, Italy and Spain and spanned the acute and convalescent phases of COVID-19. The prospective study material was composed of cDNA or gDNA derived from T cells, B-cell-depleted T cells, or PBMCs. The samples were drawn from two sources: the first 160 participants of the ongoing ImmuneRACE study, and fewer than 1,500 subjects contributed by 6 global collaborators. Subjects who had been exposed to COVID-19, were actively infected with it, or had recovered from it provided the deeply sampled blood TCRbeta repertoires that made up the dataset. The repertoires were released in a freely available public database intended as a resource for research on the immune response to SARS-CoV-2. Where available, HLA class I and class II types were taken from metadata supplied by the sample provider and were not determined by assay-based typing. The sample metadata nearly always contained a de-identified subject ID, COVID-19 status, age in years and sex.

Participants in the prospective study were enrolled through a virtual design, were aged roughly 18 to 90 years, and lived in roughly 25 United States geographic areas. In the prospective study, participants were assigned to cohorts based on the clinical history participants reported in a screening survey and a study questionnaire. A participant counted as exposed if, within 2 weeks of entering the study, that participant had been in contact with someone who had a PCR-confirmed or clinician-diagnosed COVID-19 case. In the prospective study, mobile phlebotomists collected whole blood, serum and a nasopharyngeal or oropharyngeal swab from each participant. Over a roughly 2-month period, participants in the prospective study had the option of providing additional blood draws and questionnaires. Blood samples from the prospective study were shipped frozen or at room temperature prior to DNA extraction.

The germline V gene (reference sequence) gives CDR1 as SGHAT and CDR2 as FQDESV. The CDR3 contains 14 residues, cysteine and phenylalanine counted. The only DNA kept is the CDR3, 42 bases in frame from the first base. V drops 4 bases and J drops 6 bases, leaving 10 bases in between. Broad study findings and their caveats: How much clinical and demographic metadata was included differed by source and by participant, and the metadata was provided uncurated.

The immunoSEQ Assay, a bias-controlled multiplex PCR, was used to amplify TCRbeta CDR3 regions from genomic DNA. Concerning the study's data processing: Within the assay, amplification of reference gene primers was used to estimate how many nucleated cells each sample contained. To quantify the absolute abundance of each unique TCRbeta CDR3 rearrangement, sequence reads were collapsed and filtered. For each sample, productive Simpson clonality was calculated by taking the square root of Simpson's diversity index across productive rearrangements. Drawn from immuneACCESS, this table holds only the in-frame rearrangements with V and J called that TCRdb kept. Clones are partly lost; checked studies trace under half to an unresolved V gene and leave the rest unexplained. V and J calls and clone size are those listed in that table; D and trimming were worked out from the DNA. This sample is represented by approximately 400,000 clones; more than 85% of them were singletons. The ten biggest clones cover just over 0.85% of the sample.

Details on this clone: There is no known antigen for this receptor. Base qualities are not recorded, but no much larger clone differs from it by a single base.

Specimen: PBMCs or T cells enriched from blood (not recorded which). The TCR originated in a woman in her thirties or forties who had been exposed to COVID-19. The V and J segments used are TRBV11-1 and TRBJ1-6, and perhaps TRBD1 as D gene, on 5 matching bases. This receptor carries the CDR3 CASSSGTGNSPLHF. The DNA sequence reads TGTGCCAGCAGCTCAGGGACTGGTAATTCACCCCTCCACTTT.